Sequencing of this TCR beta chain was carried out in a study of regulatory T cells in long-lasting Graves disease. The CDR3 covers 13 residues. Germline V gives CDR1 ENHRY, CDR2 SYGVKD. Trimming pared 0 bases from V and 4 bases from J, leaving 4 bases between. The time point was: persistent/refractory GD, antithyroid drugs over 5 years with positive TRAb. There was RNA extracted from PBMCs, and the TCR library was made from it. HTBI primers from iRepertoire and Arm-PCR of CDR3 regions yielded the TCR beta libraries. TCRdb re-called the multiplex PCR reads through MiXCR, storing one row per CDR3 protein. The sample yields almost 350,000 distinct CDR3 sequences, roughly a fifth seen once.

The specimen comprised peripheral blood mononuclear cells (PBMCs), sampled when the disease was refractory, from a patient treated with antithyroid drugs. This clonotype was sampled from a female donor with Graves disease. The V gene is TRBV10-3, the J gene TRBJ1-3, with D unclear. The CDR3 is CAISESTGNTIYF. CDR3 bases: TGTGCCATCAGTGAGTCGACGGGAAACACCATATATTTT.